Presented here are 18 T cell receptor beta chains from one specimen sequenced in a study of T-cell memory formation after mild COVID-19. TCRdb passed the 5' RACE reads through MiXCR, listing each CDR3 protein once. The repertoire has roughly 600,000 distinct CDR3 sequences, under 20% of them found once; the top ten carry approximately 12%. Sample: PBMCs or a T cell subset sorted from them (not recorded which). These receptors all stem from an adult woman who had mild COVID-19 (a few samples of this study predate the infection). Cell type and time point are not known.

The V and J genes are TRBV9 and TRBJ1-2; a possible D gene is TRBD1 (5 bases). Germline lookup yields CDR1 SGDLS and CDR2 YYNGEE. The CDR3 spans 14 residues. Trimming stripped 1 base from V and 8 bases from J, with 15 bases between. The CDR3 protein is CASSVLSGDSGYTF. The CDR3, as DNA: TGTGCCAGCAGCGTACTTTCGGGGGATTCCGGCTACACCTTC.

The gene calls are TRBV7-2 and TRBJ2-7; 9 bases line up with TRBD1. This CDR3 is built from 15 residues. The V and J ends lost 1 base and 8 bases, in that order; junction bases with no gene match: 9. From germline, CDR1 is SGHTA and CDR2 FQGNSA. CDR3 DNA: TGTGCCAGCAGCTTAGTGGGGACAGGGTATGAGAAGCAGTACTTC. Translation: CASSLVGTGYEKQYF.

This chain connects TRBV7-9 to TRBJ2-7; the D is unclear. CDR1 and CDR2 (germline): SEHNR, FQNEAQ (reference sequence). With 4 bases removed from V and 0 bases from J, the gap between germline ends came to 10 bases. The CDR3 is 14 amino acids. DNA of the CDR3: TGTGCCAGCAGCTCGGATCTTTCCTCCTACGAGCAGTACTTC. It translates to CASSSDLSSYEQYF.

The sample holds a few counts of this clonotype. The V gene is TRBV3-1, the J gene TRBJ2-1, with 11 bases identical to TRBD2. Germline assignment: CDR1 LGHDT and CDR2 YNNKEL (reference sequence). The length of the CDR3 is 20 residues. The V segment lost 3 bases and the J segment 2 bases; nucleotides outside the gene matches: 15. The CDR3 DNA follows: TGTGCCAGCAGCCACAGCCCTGGTCTAGCGGGGGGCCAAACCTACAATGAGCAGTTCTTC. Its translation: CASSHSPGLAGGQTYNEQFF.

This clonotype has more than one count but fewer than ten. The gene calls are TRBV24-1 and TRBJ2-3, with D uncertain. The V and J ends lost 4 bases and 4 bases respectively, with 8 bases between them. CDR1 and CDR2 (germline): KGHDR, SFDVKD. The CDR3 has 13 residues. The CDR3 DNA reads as TGTGCCACCAGTGACCCCCACCCAGATACGCAGTATTTT. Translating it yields CATSDPHPDTQYF.

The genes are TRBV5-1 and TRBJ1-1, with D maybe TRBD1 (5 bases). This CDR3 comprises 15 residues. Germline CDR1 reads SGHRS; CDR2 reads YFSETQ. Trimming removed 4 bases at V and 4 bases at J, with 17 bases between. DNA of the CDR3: TGCGCCAGCAGCATCGCCGGGACCGGGGGCACTGAAGCTTTCTTT. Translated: CASSIAGTGGTEAFF.

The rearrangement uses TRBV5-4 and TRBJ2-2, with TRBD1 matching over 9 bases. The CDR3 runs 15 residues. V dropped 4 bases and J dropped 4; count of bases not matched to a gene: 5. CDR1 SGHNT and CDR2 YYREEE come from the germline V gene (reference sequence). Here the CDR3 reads CASSRGQGITGELFF. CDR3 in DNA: TGTGCCAGCAGCCGGGGACAGGGAATCACCGGGGAGCTGTTTTTT.

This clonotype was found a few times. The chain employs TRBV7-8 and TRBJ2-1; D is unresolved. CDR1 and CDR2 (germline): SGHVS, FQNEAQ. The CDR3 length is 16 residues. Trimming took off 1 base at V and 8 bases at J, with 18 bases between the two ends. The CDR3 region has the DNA TGTGCCAGCAGCTTAGATCCCGCCCCGGCTTACCATGAGCAGTTCTTC. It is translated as CASSLDPAPAYHEQFF. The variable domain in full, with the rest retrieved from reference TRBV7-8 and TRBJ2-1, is GAGVSQSPRYKVAKRGQDVALRCDPISGHVSLFWYQQALGQGPEFLTYFQNEAQLDKSGLPSDRFFAERPEGSVSTLKIQRTQQEDSAVYLCASSLDPAPAYHEQFFGPGTRLTVL.

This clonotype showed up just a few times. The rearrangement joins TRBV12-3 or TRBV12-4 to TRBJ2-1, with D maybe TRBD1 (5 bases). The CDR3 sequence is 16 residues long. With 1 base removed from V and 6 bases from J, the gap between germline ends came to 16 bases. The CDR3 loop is CASSLGAGQGGNEQFF. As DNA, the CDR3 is TGTGCCAGCAGTTTAGGAGCCGGTCAGGGTGGCAATGAGCAGTTCTTC.

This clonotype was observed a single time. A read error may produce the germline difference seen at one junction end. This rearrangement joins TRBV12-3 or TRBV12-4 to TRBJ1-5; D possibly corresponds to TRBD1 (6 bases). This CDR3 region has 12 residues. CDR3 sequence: CARSLTGQPQHF. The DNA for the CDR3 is TGTGCCAGGAGTTTGACAGGTCAGCCCCAGCATTTT.

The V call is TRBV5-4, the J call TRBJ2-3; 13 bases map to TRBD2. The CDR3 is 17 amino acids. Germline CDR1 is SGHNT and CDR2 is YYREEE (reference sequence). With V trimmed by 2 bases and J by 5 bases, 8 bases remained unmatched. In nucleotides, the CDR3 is TGTGCCAGCAGCTTAGGACTAGCGGGAGCGGGGAGAGATACGCAGTATTTT. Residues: CASSLGLAGAGRDTQYF.

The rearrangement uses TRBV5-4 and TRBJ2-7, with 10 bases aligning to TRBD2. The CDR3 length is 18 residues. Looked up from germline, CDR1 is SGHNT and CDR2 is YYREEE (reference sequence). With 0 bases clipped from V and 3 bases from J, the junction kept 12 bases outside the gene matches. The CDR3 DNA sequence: TGTGCCAGCAGCTTGGTAGGTAGCGGGAGGCGAATCAACTACGAGCAGTACTTC. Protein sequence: CASSLVGSGRRINYEQYF.

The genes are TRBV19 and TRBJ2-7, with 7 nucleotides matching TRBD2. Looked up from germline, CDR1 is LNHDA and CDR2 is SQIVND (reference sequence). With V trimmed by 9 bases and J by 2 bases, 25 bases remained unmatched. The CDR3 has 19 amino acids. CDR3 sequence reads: CARHNCGGEGTPITYEQYF. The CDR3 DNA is TGTGCCAGACATAATTGCGGCGGGGAGGGGACGCCTATTACCTACGAGCAGTACTTC.

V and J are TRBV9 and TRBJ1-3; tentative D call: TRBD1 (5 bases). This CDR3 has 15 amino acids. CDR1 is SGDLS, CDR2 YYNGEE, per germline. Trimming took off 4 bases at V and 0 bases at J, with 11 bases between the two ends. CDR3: CASSSGLSSGNTIYF. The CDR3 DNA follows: TGTGCCAGCAGCTCGGGACTGAGCTCTGGAAACACCATATATTTT.

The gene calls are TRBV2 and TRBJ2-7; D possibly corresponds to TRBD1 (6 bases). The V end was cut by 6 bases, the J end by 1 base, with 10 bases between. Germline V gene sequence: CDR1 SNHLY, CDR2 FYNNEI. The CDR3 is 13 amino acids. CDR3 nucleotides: TGTGCCAGCAGAACGGACAGATCCTACGAGCAGTACTTC. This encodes CASRTDRSYEQYF.

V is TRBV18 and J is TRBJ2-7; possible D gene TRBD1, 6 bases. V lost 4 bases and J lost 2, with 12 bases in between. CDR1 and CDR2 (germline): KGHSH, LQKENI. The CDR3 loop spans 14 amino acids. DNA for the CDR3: TGTGCCAGCTCACGAGGGACATCCGCCTACGAGCAGTACTTC. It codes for CASSRGTSAYEQYF.

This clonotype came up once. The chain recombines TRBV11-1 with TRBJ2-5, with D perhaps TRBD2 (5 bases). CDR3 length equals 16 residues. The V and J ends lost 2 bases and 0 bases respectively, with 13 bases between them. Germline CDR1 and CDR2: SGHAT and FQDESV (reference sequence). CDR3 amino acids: CASSLSPGSYQETQYF. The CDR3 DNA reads TGTGCCAGCAGCTTAAGTCCGGGGTCGTACCAAGAGACCCAGTACTTC.

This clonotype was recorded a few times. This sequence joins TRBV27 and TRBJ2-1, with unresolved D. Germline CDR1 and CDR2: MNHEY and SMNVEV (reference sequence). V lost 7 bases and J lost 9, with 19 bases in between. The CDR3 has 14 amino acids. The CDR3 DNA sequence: TGTGCCAGCACCCCTCCTGGATGGGCGAGTGAGCAGTTCTTC. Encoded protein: CASTPPGWASEQFF.